These 10 T cell receptor beta chains came from one sample sequenced in a study of blood T cell repertoires in COVID-19. Sequencing was performed with immunoSEQ multiplex PCR; in TCRdb, only in-frame clones are kept and a portion is missing. Found here are some 150,000 clones, 81% of them singletons; the top ten hold more than 7.5%. Sequenced sample: peripheral blood. Receptor source: a woman aged 60 to 75 with active or convalescent COVID-19.

The chain is built from TRBV6-4 and TRBJ1-2; D gene unclear. CDR3 size: 10 residues. V lost 11 bases, J lost 8 bases, and 12 bases lay in between. The germline CDR1 and CDR2 sequences are MRHNA and SNTAGT. CDR3 sequence (DNA): TGTGCCCTGTCGGGATGGGGCTACACCTTC. Translated: CALSGWGYTF.

The rearrangement links TRBV21-1 to TRBJ2-7; the table assigns TRBD2, which was not confirmed against the DNA. TRBV21-1 is listed as a pseudogene. This CDR3 has 19 residues. The DNA for the CDR3 is TGTGCCAGCAGCAAAGTGGAGGCGGGGGGGCCTATAAGGTCCTACGAGCAGTACGTC. As protein: CASSKVEAGGPIRSYEQYV.

The chain links TRBV5-1 to TRBJ1-2, with D perhaps TRBD1 (5 bases). This CDR3 region has 14 residues. Germline V gene data show CDR1 as SGHRS and CDR2 as YFSETQ. Trimming shortened V by 2 bases and J by 2 bases, and 10 bases separated the two germline ends. The chain's CDR3 is CASSLSDSNYGYTF. The CDR3 DNA sequence: TGCGCCAGCAGCTTATCAGACAGCAACTATGGCTACACCTTC.

This chain joins TRBV27 and TRBJ1-1, with a weak D call TRBD1 (5 bases). V shed 5 bases and J shed 5 bases, with 12 bases lying between them. There are 13 residues in the CDR3. Germline CDR1 MNHEY, CDR2 SMNVEV (reference sequence). The DNA of the CDR3 is TGTGCCAGCAGTCTCTCAGGGCGGACTGAAGCTTTCTTT. It codes for CASSLSGRTEAFF.

This clone has only one observation. CDR3 coding DNA: TGTGCCAGCAGTGATTGGGGACAGACGCAGTATTTT. This translates into CASSDWGQTQYF. V usage is TRBV6-1 and J usage is TRBJ2-3; 7 positions agree with TRBD1. The CDR3 contains 12 residues. Germline V gives CDR1 MNHNS, CDR2 SASEGT. Trimming took 3 bases from V and 9 from J; bases not matched to a gene: 3.

The V call is TRBV25-1, the J call TRBJ2-3, with a tentative D call TRBD1 (5 bases). This CDR3 region has 16 residues. The germline CDR1 and CDR2 sequences are MGHDK and SYGVNS. The germline V and J ends were trimmed by 0 bases and 3 bases, with 13 bases remaining between them. Written as DNA, the CDR3 is TGTGCCAGCAGTGAATATGTGACAGAACCTACAGATACGCAGTATTTT. It is translated as CASSEYVTEPTDTQYF. The entire variable domain, with the rest obtained from reference TRBV25-1 and TRBJ2-3, is as follows: EADIYQTPRYLVIGTGKKITLECSQTMGHDKMYWYQQDPGMELHLIHYSYGVNSTEKGDLSSESTVSRIRTEHFPLTLESARPSHTSQYLCASSEYVTEPTDTQYFGPGTRLTVL.

The V call is TRBV18, the J call TRBJ1-1; a weak D match, TRBD1 (6 bases). V lost 2 bases and J lost 2, with 12 bases in between. The CDR3 has 15 amino acids. CDR1 and CDR2 from the germline V gene are KGHSH and LQKENI. DNA for the CDR3: TGTGCCAGCTCACCAGGGGCAGGGGACAACACTGAAGCTTTCTTT. Translating it yields CASSPGAGDNTEAFF.

The chain joins TRBV3-1 (or the pseudogene TRBV3-2) to TRBJ2-1; 11 bases agree with TRBD1. The CDR3 runs to 17 residues. CDR1 LGHDT and CDR2 YNNKEL come from the germline V gene (reference sequence). Trimming took 1 base from V and 2 from J; bases not matched to a gene: 4. CDR3 nucleotides: TGTGCCAGCAGCCAAGGGGACAGGGGGGGCACCTACAATGAGCAGTTCTTC. Encoded protein: CASSQGDRGGTYNEQFF.

CDR3 region: CSAKKEGQRLFF. CDR3 sequence (DNA): TGCAGCGCCAAAAAGGAGGGGCAGAGACTGTTTTTT. The gene calls are TRBV29-1 and TRBJ1-4; tentative D call: TRBD1 (5 bases). CDR1 SQVTM and CDR2 ANQGSEA come from the germline V gene. V gave up 7 bases and J gave up 13 bases, with 19 bases separating them. CDR3 length equals 12 residues.

The rearrangement uses TRBV5-4 and TRBJ2-7; TRBD2 matches at 9 bases. Losses at the gene ends were 3 bases for V and 3 bases for J; bases not matched to a gene: 7. The CDR3 runs to 15 residues. Germline lookup yields CDR1 SGHNT and CDR2 YYREEE (reference sequence). The CDR3 here is CASSSQTSGFYEQYF. The CDR3 bases are TGTGCCAGCAGCTCTCAGACTAGCGGATTCTACGAGCAGTACTTC. Based on the CDR3 plus reference TRBV5-4 and TRBJ2-7, the full variable domain is ETGVTQSPTHLIKTRGQQVTLRCSSQSGHNTVSWYQQALGQGPQFIFQYYREEENGRGNFPPRFSGLQFPNYSSELNVNALELDDSALYLCASSSQTSGFYEQYFGPGTRLTVT.